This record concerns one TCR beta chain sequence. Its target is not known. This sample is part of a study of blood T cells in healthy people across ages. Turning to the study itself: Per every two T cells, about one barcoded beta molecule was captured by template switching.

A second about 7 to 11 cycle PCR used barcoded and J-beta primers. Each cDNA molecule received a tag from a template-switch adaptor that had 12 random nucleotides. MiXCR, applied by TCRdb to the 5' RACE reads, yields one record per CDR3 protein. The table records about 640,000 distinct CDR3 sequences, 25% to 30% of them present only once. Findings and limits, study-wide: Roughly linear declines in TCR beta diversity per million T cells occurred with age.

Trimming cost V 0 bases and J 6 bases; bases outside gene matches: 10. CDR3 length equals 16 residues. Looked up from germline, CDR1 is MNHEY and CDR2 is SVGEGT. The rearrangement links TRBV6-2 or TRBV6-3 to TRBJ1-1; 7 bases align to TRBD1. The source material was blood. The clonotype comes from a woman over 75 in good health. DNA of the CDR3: TGTGCCAGCAGTTACTCGGGCAGGGGGGGCAGCGCTGAAGCTTTCTTT. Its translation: CASSYSGRGGSAEAFF.